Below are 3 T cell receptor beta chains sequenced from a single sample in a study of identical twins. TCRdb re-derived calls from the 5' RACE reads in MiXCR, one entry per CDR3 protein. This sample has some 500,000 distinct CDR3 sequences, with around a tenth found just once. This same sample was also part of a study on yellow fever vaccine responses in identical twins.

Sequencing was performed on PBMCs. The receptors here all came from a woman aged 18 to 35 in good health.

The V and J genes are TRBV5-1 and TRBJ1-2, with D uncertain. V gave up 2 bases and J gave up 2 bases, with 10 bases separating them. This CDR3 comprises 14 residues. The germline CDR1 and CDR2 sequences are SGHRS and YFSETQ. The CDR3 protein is CASSLTSVNYGYTF. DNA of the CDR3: TGCGCCAGCAGCTTAACCAGCGTCAACTATGGCTACACCTTC.

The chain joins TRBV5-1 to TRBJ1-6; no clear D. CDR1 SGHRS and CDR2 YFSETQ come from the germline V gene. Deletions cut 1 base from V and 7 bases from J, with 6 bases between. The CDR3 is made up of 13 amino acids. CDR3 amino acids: CASSLWWNSPLHF. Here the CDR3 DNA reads TGCGCCAGCAGCTTGTGGTGGAATTCACCCCTCCACTTT.

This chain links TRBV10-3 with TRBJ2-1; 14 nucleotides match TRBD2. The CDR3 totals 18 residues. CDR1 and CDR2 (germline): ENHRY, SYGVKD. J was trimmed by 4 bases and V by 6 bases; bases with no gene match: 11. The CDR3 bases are TGTGCCATCAGCATTTCGACTAGCGGGAGGGTGGGGTACAATGAGCAGTTCTTC. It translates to CAISISTSGRVGYNEQFF.